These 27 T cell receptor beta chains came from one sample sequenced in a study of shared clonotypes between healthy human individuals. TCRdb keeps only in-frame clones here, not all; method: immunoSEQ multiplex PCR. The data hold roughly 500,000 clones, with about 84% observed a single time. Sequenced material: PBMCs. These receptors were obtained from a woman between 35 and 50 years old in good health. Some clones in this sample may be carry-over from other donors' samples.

CDR3: CASSRGTDRNTEAFF. In DNA, the CDR3 is TGTGCCAGCAGCCGGGGGACAGATCGGAACACTGAAGCTTTCTTT. The chain joins TRBV4-2 to TRBJ1-1, with 7 bases matching TRBD1. The CDR3 runs to 15 residues. J was trimmed by 1 base and V by 4 bases; bases with no gene match: 6. CDR1 LGHNA and CDR2 YNFKEQ come from the germline V gene.

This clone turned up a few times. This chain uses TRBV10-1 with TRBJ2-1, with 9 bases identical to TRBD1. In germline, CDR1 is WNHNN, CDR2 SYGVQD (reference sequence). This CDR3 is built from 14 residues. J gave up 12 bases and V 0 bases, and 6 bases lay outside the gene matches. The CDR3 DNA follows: TGCGCCAGCAGTGAGTCGGGGACAGGGAGGTGGCAGTTCTTC. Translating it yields CASSESGTGRWQFF.

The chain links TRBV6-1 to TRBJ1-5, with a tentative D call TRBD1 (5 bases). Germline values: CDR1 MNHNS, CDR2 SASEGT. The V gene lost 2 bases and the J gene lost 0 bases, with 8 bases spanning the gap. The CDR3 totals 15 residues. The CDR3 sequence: CASSEYRISNQPQHF. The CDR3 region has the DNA TGTGCCAGCAGTGAATACAGGATTAGCAATCAGCCCCAGCATTTT.

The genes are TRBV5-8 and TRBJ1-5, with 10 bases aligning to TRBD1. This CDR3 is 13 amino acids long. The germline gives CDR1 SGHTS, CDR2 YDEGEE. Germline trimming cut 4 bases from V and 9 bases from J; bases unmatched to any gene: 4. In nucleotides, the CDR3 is TGTGCCAGCAGCGACAGGGGGCGTTCGCCCCAGCATTTT. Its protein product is CASSDRGRSPQHF. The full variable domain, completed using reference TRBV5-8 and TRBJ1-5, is EAGVTQSPTHLIKTRGQQATLRCSPISGHTSVYWYQQALGLGLQFLLWYDEGEERNRGNFPPRFSGRQFPNYSSELNVNALELEDSALYLCASSDRGRSPQHFGDGTRLSIL.

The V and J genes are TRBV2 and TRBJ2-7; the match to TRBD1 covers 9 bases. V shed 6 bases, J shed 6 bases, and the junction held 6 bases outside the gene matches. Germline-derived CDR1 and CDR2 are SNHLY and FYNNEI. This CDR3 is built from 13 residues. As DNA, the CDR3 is TGTGCCAGCAGCCGGGACAGGGCCGGCGAGCAGTACTTC. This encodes CASSRDRAGEQYF.

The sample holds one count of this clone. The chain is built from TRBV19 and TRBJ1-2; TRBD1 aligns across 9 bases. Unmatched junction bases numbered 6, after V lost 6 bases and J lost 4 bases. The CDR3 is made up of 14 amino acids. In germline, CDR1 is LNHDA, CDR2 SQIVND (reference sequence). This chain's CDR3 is CASRDRGRGYGYTF. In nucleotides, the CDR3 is TGTGCCAGTAGGGACAGGGGCCGCGGCTATGGCTACACCTTC. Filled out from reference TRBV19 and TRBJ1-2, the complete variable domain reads DGGITQSPKYLFRKEGQNVTLSCEQNLNHDAMYWYRQDPGQGLRLIYYSQIVNDFQKGDIAEGYSVSREKKESFPLTVTSAQKNPTAFYLCASRDRGRGYGYTFGSGTRLTVV.

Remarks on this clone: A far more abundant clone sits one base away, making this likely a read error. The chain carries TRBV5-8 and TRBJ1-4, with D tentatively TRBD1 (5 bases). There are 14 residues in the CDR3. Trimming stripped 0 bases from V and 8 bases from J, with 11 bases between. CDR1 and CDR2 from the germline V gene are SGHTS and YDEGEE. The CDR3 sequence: CASSLDGGGEKLFF. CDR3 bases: TGTGCCAGCAGCTTGGACGGGGGTGGCGAAAAACTGTTTTTT. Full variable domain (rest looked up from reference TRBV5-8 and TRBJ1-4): EAGVTQSPTHLIKTRGQQATLRCSPISGHTSVYWYQQALGLGLQFLLWYDEGEERNRGNFPPRFSGRQFPNYSSELNVNALELEDSALYLCASSLDGGGEKLFFGSGTQLSVL.

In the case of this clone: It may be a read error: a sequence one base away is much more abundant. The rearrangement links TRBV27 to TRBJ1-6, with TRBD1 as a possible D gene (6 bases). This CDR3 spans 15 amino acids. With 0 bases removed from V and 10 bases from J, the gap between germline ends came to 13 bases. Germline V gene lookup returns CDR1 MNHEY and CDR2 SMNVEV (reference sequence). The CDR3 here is CASSLSSGAGSPLHF. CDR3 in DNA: TGTGCCAGCAGTTTATCTTCAGGGGCCGGGTCACCCCTCCACTTT.

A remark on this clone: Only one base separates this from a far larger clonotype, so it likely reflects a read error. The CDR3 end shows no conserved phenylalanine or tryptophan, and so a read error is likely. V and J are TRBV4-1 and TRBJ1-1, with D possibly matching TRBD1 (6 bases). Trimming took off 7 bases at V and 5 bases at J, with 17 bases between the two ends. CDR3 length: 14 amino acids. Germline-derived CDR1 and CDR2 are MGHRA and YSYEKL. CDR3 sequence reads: CASTPRGAGTEAFS. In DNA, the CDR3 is TGCGCCAGCACCCCACGGGGGGCTGGGACTGAAGCTTTCTCT.

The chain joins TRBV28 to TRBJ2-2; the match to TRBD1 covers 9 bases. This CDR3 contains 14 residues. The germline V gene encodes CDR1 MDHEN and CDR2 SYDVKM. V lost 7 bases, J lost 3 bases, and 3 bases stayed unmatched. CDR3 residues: CASKRTGDTGELFF. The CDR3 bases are TGTGCCAGCAAACGGACAGGGGACACCGGGGAGCTGTTTTTT.

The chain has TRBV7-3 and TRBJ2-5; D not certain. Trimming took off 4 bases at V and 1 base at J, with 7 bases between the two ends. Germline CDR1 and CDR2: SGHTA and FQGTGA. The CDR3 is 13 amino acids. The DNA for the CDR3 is TGTGCCAGCAGCTACCAGAGCCAAGAGACCCAGTACTTC. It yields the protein CASSYQSQETQYF.

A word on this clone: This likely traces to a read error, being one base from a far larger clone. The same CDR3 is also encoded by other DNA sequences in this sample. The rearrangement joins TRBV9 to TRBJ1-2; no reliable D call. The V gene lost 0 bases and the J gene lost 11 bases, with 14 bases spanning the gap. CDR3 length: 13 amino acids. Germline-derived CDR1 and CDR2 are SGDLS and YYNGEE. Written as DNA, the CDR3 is TGTGCCAGCAGCGTAGAAGGATGGGGTGGATACACCTTC. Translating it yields CASSVEGWGGYTF.

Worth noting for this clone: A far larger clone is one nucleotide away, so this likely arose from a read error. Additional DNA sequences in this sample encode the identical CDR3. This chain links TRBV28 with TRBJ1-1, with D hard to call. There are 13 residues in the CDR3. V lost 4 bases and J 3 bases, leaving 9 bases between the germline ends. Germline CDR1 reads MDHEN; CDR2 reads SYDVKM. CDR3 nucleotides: TGTGCCAGCAGTTCCGGGTTCGACACTGAAGCTTTCTTT. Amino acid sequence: CASSSGFDTEAFF. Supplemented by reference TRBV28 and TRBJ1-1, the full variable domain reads DVKVTQSSRYLVKRTGEKVFLECVQDMDHENMFWYRQDPGLGLRLIYFSYDVKMKEKGDIPEGYSVSREKKERFSLILESASTNQTSMYLCASSSGFDTEAFFGQGTRLTVV.

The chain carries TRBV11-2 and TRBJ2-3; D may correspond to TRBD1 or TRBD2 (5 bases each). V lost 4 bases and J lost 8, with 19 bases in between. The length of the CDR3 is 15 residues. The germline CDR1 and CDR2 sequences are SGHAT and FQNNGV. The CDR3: CASSSSGTIEGTQYF. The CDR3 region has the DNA TGTGCCAGCAGCTCTTCCGGGACCATCGAGGGTACGCAGTATTTT.

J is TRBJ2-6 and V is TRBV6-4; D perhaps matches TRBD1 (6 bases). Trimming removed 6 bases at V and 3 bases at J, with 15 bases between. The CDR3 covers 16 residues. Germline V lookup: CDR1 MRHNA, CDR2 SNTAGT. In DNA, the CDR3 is TGTGCCAGCAGCCTAACGACAGGTGTTGGGGCCAACGTCCTGACTTTC. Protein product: CASSLTTGVGANVLTF.

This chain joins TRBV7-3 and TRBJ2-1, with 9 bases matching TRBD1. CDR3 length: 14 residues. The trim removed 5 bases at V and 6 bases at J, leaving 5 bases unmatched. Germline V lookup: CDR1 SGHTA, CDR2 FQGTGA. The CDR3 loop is CASSQGQGTNEQFF. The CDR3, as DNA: TGTGCCAGCAGCCAGGGACAGGGTACCAATGAGCAGTTCTTC.

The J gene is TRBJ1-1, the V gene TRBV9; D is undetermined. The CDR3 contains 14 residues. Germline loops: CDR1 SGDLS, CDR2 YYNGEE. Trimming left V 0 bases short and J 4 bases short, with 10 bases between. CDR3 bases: TGTGCCAGCAGCGTAGCTAGGGTTGGCACTGAAGCTTTCTTT. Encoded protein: CASSVARVGTEAFF.

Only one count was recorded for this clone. CDR3 coding DNA: TGTGCCAGCTCCGAGGTCCCCTACGAGCAGTACTTC. It yields the protein CASSEVPYEQYF. The rearrangement uses TRBV7-8 and TRBJ2-7; D uncertain. CDR1 SGHVS and CDR2 FQNEAQ come from the germline V gene. This CDR3 has 12 residues. V was cut by 8 bases and J by 2 bases, with 10 bases left in between.

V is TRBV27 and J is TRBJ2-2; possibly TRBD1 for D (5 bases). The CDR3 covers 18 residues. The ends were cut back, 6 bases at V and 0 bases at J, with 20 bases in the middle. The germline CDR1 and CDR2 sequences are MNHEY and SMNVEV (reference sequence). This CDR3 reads CASRPRQGAPPNTGELFF. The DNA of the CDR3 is TGTGCCAGCAGACCGAGGCAGGGCGCCCCCCCGAACACCGGGGAGCTGTTTTTT.

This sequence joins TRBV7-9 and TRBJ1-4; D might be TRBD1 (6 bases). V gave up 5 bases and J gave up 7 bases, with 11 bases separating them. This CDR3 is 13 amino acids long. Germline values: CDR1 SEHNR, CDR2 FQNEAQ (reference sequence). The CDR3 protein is CASSPQGSEKLFF. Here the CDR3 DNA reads TGTGCCAGCAGCCCCCAGGGGAGTGAAAAACTGTTTTTT.

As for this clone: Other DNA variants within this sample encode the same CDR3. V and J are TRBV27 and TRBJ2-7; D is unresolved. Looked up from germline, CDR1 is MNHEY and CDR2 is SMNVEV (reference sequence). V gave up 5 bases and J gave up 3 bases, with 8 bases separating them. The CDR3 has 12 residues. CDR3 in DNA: TGTGCCAGCAGTCCGGGCCTCTACGAGCAGTACTTC. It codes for CASSPGLYEQYF.

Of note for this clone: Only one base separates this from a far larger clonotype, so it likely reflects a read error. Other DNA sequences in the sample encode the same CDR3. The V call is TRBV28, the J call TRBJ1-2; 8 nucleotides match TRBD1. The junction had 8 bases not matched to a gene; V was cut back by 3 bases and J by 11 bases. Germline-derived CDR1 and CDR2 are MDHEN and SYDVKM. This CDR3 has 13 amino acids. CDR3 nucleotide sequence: TGTGCCAGCAGTTTCAGGGGGCGGGGAGGTTACACCTTC. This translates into CASSFRGRGGYTF.

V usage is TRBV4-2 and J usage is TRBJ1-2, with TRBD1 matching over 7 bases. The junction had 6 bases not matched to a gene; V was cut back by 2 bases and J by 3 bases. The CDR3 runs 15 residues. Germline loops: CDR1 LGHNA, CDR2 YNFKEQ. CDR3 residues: CASSQNEDRHYGYTF. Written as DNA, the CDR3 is TGTGCCAGCAGCCAAAACGAGGACAGGCACTATGGCTACACCTTC.

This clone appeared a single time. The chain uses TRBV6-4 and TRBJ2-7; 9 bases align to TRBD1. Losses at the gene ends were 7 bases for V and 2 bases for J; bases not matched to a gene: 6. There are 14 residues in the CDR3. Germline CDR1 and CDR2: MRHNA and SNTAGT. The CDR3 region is CASNTGTGTYEQYF. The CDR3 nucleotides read TGTGCCAGCAATACCGGGACAGGGACCTACGAGCAGTACTTC.

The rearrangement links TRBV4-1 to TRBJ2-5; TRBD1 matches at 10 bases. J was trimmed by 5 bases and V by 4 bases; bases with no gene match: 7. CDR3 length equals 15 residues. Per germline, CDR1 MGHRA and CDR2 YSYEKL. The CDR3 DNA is TGCGCCAGCAGCCGGGGACAGGGGTTTGGGGAGACCCAGTACTTC. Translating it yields CASSRGQGFGETQYF.

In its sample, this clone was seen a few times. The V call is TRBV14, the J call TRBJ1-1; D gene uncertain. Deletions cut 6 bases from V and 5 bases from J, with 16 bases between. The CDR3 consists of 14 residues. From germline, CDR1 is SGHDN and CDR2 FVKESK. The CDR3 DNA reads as TGTGCCAGCAGATTGGCCGGTGGGAGGACTGAAGCTTTCTTT. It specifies CASRLAGGRTEAFF.

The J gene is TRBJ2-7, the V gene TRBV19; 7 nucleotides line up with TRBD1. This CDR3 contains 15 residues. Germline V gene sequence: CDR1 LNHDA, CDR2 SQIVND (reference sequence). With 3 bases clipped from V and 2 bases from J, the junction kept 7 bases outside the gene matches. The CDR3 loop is CASSIQGDWTYEQYF. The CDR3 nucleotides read TGTGCCAGTAGTATTCAGGGGGATTGGACCTACGAGCAGTACTTC.